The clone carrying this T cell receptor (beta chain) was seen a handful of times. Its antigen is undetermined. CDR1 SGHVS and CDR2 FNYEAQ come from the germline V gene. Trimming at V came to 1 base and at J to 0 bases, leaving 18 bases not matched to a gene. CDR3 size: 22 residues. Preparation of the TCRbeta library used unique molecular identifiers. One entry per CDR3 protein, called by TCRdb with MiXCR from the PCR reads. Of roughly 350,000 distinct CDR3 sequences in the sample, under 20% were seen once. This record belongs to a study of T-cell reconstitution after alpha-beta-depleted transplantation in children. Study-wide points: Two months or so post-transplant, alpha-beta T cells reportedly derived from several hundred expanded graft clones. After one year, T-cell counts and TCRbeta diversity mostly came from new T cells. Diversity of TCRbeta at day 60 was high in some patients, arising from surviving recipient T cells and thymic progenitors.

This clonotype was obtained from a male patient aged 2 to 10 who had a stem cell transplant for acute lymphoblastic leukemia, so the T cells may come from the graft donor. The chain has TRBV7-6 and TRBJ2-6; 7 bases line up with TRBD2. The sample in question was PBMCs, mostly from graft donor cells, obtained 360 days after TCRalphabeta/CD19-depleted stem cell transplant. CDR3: CASSLVQLLRGGDPSGANVLTF. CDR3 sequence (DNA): TGTGCCAGCAGCTTAGTACAACTACTTAGGGGAGGGGACCCCTCTGGGGCCAACGTCCTGACTTTC.